Listed here are 6 T cell receptor delta chains from one sample, sequenced in a study of Vδ1+ human thymocytes. Findings and caveats of the study: Thymic TRG and TRD repertoires appeared highly polyclonal, with Gaussian CDR3 length distributions.

The template was reverse-transcribed extracted RNA. The CDR3 regions were amplified by multiplex PCR from V-gene primers to a constant-region primer. TCRdb re-processed the multiplex PCR reads using CATT. The table has 20,000 to 25,000 delta-chain clones, roughly 7.3% seen once; the top ten hold approximately 1%. Their specific antigens are unknown. Material for sequencing was Vdelta1+ gamma-delta thymocytes from the thymus. Subset denoted: FACS-sorted CD3+ TCRalphabeta- TCRVdelta1+ TCRVdelta2- thymocytes. These receptors originate from a child less than two years old who had congenital heart surgery.

This clone was found a few times. The rearrangement links TRDV1 to TRDJ1; TRDD3 matches 12 bases. Trimming cost V 0 bases and J 3 bases; bases outside gene matches: 20. Germline CDR1 TSWWSYY, CDR2 QGS. CDR3 length equals 22 residues. CDR3 nucleotide sequence: TGTGCTCTTGGGGAACTATGTCCCTCGTTTTACTGGGGGATACAAGCGGCCGATAAACTCATCTTT. As protein: CALGELCPSFYWGIQAADKLIF.

This chain joins TRDV1 and TRDJ2; 7 nucleotides match TRDD3. The trim removed 3 bases at V and 0 bases at J, leaving 13 bases unmatched. This CDR3 spans 19 amino acids. CDR1 is TSWWSYY and CDR2 is QGS in the germline V gene. CDR3 bases: TGTGCTCTTGGGGACCTTCGACCCTGGGGGGCCCCTTTGACAGCACAACTCTTCTTT. Its translation: CALGDLRPWGAPLTAQLFF.

This clone has more than one count but fewer than ten. With a much larger clone just one base away, this may be a read error. Other DNA variants within this sample encode the same CDR3. The chain uses TRDV2 and TRDJ1; TRDD3 matches at 8 bases. This CDR3 contains 14 residues. Germline lookup yields CDR1 GEAIGNYY and CDR2 EKD. This CDR3 reads CACDTELLGVKLIF. In nucleotides, the CDR3 is TGTGCCTGCGACACCGAGCTACTGGGGGTCAAACTCATCTTT.

This chain joins TRDV1 and TRDJ1; a weak D match, TRDD1 (6 bases). TCRdb supplies no J gene; here it was assigned by aligning the nucleotide sequence to germline. CDR1 is TSWWSYY and CDR2 is QGS in the germline V gene. The length of the CDR3 is 27 residues. V lost 2 bases and J lost 2, with 48 bases in between. The CDR3 sequence: CALGEWRPWKYPMRGPIDRYGTDKLIF. The CDR3, as DNA: TGTGCTCTTGGGGAATGGAGGCCTTGGAAATACCCTATGCGGGGGCCTATTGACCGGTACGGGACCGATAAACTCATCTTT.

The rearrangement joins TRDV1 to TRDJ1; TRDD3 aligns across 11 bases. Trimming removed 5 bases from V and 0 bases from J; junction bases left unmatched: 8. The CDR3 consists of 17 residues. Looked up from germline, CDR1 is TSWWSYY and CDR2 is QGS. DNA for the CDR3: TGTGCTCTTGGGTCCCCCACTGGGGGATATTACACCGATAAACTCATCTTT. The encoded protein is CALGSPTGGYYTDKLIF.

This clone turned up a few times. This chain joins TRDV1 and TRDJ1; perhaps TRDD3 as D (5 bases). The CDR3 loop spans 15 amino acids. With 5 bases removed from V and 0 bases from J, the gap between germline ends came to 13 bases. From germline, CDR1 is TSWWSYY and CDR2 QGS. The CDR3 sequence is CALGCDGDDTDKLIF. CDR3 sequence (DNA): TGTGCTCTTGGGTGCGACGGGGACGACACCGATAAACTCATCTTT.